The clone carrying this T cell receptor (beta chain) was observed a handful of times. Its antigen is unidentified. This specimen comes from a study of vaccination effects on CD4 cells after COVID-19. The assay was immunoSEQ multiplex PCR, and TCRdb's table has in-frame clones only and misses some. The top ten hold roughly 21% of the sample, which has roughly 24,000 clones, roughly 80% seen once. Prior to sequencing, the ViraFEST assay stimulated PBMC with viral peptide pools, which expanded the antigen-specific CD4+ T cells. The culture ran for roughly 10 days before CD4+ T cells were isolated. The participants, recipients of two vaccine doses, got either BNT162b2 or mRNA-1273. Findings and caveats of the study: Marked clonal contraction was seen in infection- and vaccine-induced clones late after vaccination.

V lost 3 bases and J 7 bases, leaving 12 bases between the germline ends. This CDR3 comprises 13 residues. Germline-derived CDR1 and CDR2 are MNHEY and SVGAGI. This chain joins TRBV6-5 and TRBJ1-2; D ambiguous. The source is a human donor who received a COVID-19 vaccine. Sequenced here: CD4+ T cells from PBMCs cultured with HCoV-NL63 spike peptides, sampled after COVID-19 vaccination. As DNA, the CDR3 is TGTGCCAGCAGTTATAAGAGGGCTGGTGGCTACACCTTC. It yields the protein CASSYKRAGGYTF.